The 10 T cell receptor beta chains reported below all come from one sample, sequenced in a study of T cell repertoires in cytomegalovirus infection. These TCRs' antigens remain unknown. One entry per CDR3 protein, called by TCRdb with MiXCR from the reads. The sample shows approximately 590,000 distinct CDR3 sequences, over 35% of them seen only once. The specimen comprised cultured PBMCs, sampled from culture after CMV antigen stimulation. The receptors originated from a human donor in good health (CMV status not recorded). Some clones in this sample may be carry-over from other donors' samples.

This clonotype turned up a few times. The chain employs TRBV6-2 or TRBV6-3 and TRBJ1-6, with D tentatively TRBD1 (6 bases). The CDR3 extends over 15 amino acids. Trimming removed 2 bases at V and 9 bases at J, with 14 bases between. Germline V gene sequence: CDR1 MNHEY, CDR2 SVGEGT. CDR3 nucleotide sequence: TGTGCCAGCAGTTACCAGGGACACCAATTTTCACCCCTCCACTTT. This sequence encodes CASSYQGHQFSPLHF.

This chain links TRBV18 with TRBJ2-2; maybe TRBD1 (5 bases). The CDR3 has 16 amino acids. V shed 0 bases and J shed 3 bases, with 11 bases lying between them. Germline CDR1 is KGHSH and CDR2 is LQKENI. The CDR3 region is CASSPPGRAYTGELFF. The CDR3 DNA sequence: TGTGCCAGCTCACCACCGGGCAGGGCGTACACCGGGGAGCTGTTTTTT.

The CDR3 protein is CASSPHPGVAKNIQYF. The CDR3 DNA reads as TGTGCCAGCAGTCCCCACCCAGGGGTAGCCAAAAACATTCAGTACTTC. The genes are TRBV25-1 and TRBJ2-4; tentatively, D is TRBD1 (6 bases). Germline CDR1 reads MGHDK; CDR2 reads SYGVNS. The CDR3 runs to 16 residues. With 5 bases removed from V and 0 bases from J, the gap between germline ends came to 14 bases.

The chain has TRBV18 and TRBJ1-4, with unresolved D. The V gene's germline CDR1 is KGHSH and CDR2 LQKENI. This CDR3 region has 16 residues. The V end was cut by 3 bases, the J end by 5 bases, with 16 bases between. Written as DNA, the CDR3 is TGTGCCAGCTCACCTAGCCCAAGCCCGCGCAATGAAAAACTGTTTTTT. It yields the protein CASSPSPSPRNEKLFF.

Of note for this clonotype: Germline is not matched at one junction end, which may reflect a read error. The chain is built from TRBV19 and TRBJ2-1, with 9 positions matching TRBD1. The germline V gene has CDR1 LNHDA and CDR2 SQIVND (reference sequence). The CDR3 sequence is 12 residues long. The CDR3, as DNA: TGTGCCAGTAGTGATTCCTGGGACAGGGCGGCCTTC. This gives the protein CASSDSWDRAAF.

This chain connects TRBV12-3 or TRBV12-4 to TRBJ2-5, with TRBD1 matching over 10 bases. CDR3 length equals 13 residues. J was trimmed by 7 bases and V by 1 base; bases with no gene match: 0. CDR3 sequence reads: CASSLGQGATQYF. The DNA for the CDR3 is TGTGCCAGCAGTTTAGGACAGGGGGCGACCCAGTACTTC.

The rearrangement joins TRBV12-3 or TRBV12-4 to TRBJ2-3; 13 nucleotides line up with TRBD2. This CDR3 is 19 amino acids long. Trimming at V came to 6 bases and at J to 1 base, leaving 13 bases not matched to a gene. CDR3: CASSPGLAGANMGTDTQYF. The CDR3, as DNA: TGTGCCAGCAGCCCCGGACTAGCGGGGGCCAACATGGGCACAGATACGCAGTATTTT.

The table lists this clonotype with a few counts. This chain connects TRBV7-9 to TRBJ1-1; D remains ambiguous. V dropped 5 bases and J dropped 11 bases, with 15 bases sitting between them. This CDR3 comprises 12 residues. Germline V CDR1 and CDR2: SEHNR, FQNEAQ (reference sequence). CDR3 region: CASSLIVPGAFF. Written as DNA, the CDR3 is TGTGCCAGCAGCCTAATCGTTCCTGGTGCTTTCTTT. Combining the CDR3 with reference TRBV7-9 and TRBJ1-1 gives the whole variable domain DTGVSQNPRHKITKRGQNVTFRCDPISEHNRLYWYRQTLGQGPEFLTYFQNEAQLEKSRLLSDRFSAERPKGSFSTLEIQRTEQGDSAMYLCASSLIVPGAFFGQGTRLTVV.

The chain couples TRBV19 to TRBJ2-1, with D tentatively TRBD2 (5 bases). V was trimmed by 0 bases and J by 4 bases, leaving 16 bases between them. This CDR3 is built from 17 residues. Germline V gene lookup returns CDR1 LNHDA and CDR2 SQIVND (reference sequence). The CDR3 region has the DNA TGTGCCAGTAGTATAGATCGGGAAAACCCCCATTACAATGAGCAGTTCTTC. It yields the protein CASSIDRENPHYNEQFF.

In this sample, this clonotype turned up once. The chain links TRBV7-9 to TRBJ1-6; no definite D call. Trimming took 1 base from V and 10 from J, leaving 5 bases between them. Germline CDR1 reads SEHNR; CDR2 reads FQNEAQ (reference sequence). The CDR3 runs to 12 residues. The CDR3 sequence is CASSLGESPLHF. The CDR3 bases are TGTGCCAGCAGCTTAGGGGAATCACCCCTCCACTTT.